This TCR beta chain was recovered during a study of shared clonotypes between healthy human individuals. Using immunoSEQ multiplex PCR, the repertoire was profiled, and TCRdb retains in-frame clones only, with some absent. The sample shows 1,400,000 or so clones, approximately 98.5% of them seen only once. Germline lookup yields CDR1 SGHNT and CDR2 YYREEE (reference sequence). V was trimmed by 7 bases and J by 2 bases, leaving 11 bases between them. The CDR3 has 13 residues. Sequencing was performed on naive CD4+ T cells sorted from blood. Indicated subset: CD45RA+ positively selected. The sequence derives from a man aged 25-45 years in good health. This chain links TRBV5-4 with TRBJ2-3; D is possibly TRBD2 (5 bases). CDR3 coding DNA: TGTGCCAGCTGCGAAGCGGTCACAGATACGCAGTATTTT. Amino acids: CASCEAVTDTQYF.